This TCR beta chain originates from a study of blood T cells in healthy people across ages. Each sample yielded at least 5.5 micrograms of PBMC total RNA. This clonotype has a single count. Combining a sample-barcoded 5' primer with a J-beta primer mix, a second PCR ran for roughly 6 to 12 cycles. MiXCR, run by TCRdb on the 5' RACE reads, gives a single entry per CDR3 protein. The sample contains about 1.4 million distinct CDR3 sequences, 55% to 75% of which appear only once. Germline V gene sequence: CDR1 MNHEY, CDR2 SVGEGT. The CDR3 has 16 residues. V dropped 8 bases and J dropped 0 bases, with 20 bases sitting between them.

This clonotype was sampled from a man between 18 and 29 years old in good health. Source material: blood. The rearrangement uses TRBV6-2 or TRBV6-3 and TRBJ2-7; no reliable D call. CDR3 protein: CASGISPGSNSYEQYF. CDR3 sequence (DNA): TGTGCCAGCGGCATATCTCCAGGATCGAACTCCTACGAGCAGTACTTC.